The text below deals with one T cell receptor (beta chain). Trimming shortened V by 6 bases and J by 8 bases, and 14 bases separated the two germline ends. Germline V lookup: CDR1 LGHDT, CDR2 YNNKEL (reference sequence). The CDR3 loop spans 13 amino acids. These data come from a study of blood T cell repertoires in COVID-19. Study-wide context: Sources were T cells, B-cell-depleted T cells, or PBMCs; the material itself was cDNA or gDNA.

Produced via immunoSEQ multiplex PCR; TCRdb's table is partial and in-frame only. The sample holds roughly 440,000 clones, around 89% seen once. The V gene is TRBV3-1 (or the pseudogene TRBV3-2), the J gene TRBJ2-1, with a possible D match to TRBD2 (7 bases). The TCR comes from a woman aged 50 to 65 with COVID-19, enrolled during active disease. Sample: peripheral blood. The CDR3 DNA is TGTGCCAGCAGGGGGGGGCTTAGGGATGAGCAGTTCTTC. Protein sequence: CASRGGLRDEQFF.